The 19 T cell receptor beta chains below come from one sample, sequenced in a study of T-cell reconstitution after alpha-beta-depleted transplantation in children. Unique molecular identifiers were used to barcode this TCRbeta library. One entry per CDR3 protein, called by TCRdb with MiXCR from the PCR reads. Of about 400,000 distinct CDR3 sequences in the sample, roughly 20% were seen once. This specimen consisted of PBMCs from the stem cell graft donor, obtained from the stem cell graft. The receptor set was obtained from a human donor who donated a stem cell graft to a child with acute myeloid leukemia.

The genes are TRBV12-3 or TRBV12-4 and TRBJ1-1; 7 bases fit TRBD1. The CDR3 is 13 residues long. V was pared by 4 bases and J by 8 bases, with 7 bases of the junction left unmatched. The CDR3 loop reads CASSYTGVSEAFF. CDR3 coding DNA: TGTGCCAGCAGTTACACAGGGGTCTCGGAAGCTTTCTTT.

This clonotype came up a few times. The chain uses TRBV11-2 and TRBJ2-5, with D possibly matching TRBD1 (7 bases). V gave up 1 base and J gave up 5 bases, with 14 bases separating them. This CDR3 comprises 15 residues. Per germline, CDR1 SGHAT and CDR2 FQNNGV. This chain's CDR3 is CASSLVRGAGETQYF. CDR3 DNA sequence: TGTGCCAGCAGCTTAGTCAGGGGGGCGGGGGAGACCCAGTACTTC. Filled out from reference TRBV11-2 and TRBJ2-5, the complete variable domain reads EAGVAQSPRYKIIEKRQSVAFWCNPISGHATLYWYQQILGQGPKLLIQFQNNGVVDDSQLPKDRFSAERLKGVDSTLKIQPAKLEDSAVYLCASSLVRGAGETQYFGPGTRLLVL.

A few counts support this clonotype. The CDR3 coding sequence is TGCGCCAGCAGCCCGGGGGACAGGGGTTATGAGACCCAGTACTTC. It is translated as CASSPGDRGYETQYF. The V gene is TRBV4-1, the J gene TRBJ2-5; the match to TRBD1 covers 10 bases. The V gene's germline CDR1 is MGHRA and CDR2 YSYEKL. This CDR3 spans 15 amino acids. Unmatched junction bases numbered 7, after V lost 4 bases and J lost 5 bases.

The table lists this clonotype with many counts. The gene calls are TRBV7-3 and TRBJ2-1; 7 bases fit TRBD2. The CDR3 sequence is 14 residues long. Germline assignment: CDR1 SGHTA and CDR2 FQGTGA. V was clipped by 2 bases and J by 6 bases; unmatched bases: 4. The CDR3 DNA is TGTGCCAGCAGCTTAGCCTCTAGCGGCAATGAGCAGTTCTTC. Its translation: CASSLASSGNEQFF. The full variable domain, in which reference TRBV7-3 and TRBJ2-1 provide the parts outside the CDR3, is GAGVSQTPSNKVTEKGKYVELRCDPISGHTALYWYRQSLGQGPEFLIYFQGTGAADDSGLPNDRFFAVRPEGSVSTLKIQRTERGDSAVYLCASSLASSGNEQFFGPGTRLTVL.

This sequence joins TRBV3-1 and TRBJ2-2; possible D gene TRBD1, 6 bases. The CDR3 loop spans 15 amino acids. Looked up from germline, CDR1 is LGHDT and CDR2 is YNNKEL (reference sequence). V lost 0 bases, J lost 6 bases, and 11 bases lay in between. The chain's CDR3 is CASSQDLSGAGELFF. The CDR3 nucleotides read TGTGCCAGCAGCCAAGATCTGTCAGGGGCCGGGGAGCTGTTTTTT. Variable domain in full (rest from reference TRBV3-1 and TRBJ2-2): DTAVSQTPKYLVTQMGNDKSIKCEQNLGHDTMYWYKQDSKKFLKIMFSYNNKELIINETVPNRFSPKSPDKAHLNLHINSLELGDSAVYFCASSQDLSGAGELFFGEGSRLTVL.

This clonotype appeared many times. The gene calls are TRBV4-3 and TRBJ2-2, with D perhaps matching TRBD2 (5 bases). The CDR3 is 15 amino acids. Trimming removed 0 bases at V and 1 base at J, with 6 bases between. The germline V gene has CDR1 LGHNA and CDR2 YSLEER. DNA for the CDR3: TGCGCCAGCAGCCAAGATGGGAGGAACACCGGGGAGCTGTTTTTT. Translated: CASSQDGRNTGELFF.

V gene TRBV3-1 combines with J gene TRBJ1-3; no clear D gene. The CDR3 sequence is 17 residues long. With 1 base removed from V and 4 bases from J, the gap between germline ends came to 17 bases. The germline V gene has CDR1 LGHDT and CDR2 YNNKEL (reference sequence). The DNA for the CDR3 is TGTGCCAGCAGCCAAGTTCGAGTGCCAAGAGGAGGAAACACCATATATTTT. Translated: CASSQVRVPRGGNTIYF.

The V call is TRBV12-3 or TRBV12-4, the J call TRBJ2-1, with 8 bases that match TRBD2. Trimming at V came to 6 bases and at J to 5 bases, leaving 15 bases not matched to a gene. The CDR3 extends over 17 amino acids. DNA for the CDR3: TGTGCCAGCAGATACCCCGGGGCGCTAGCGGGCAACAATGAGCAGTTCTTC. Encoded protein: CASRYPGALAGNNEQFF.

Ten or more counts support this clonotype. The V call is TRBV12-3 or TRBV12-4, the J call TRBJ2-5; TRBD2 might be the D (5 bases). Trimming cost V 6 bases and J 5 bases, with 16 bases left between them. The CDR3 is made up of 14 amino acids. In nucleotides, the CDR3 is TGTGCCAGCAGCCAGTTGTTGCGGGTCGAGACCCAGTACTTC. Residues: CASSQLLRVETQYF.

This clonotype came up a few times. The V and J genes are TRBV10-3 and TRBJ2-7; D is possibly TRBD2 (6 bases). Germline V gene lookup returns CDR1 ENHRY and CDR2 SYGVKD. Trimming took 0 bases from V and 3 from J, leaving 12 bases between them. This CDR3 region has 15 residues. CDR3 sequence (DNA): TGTGCCATCAGTGAGTCGGCGGGGCCATACTACGAGCAGTACTTC. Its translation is CAISESAGPYYEQYF.

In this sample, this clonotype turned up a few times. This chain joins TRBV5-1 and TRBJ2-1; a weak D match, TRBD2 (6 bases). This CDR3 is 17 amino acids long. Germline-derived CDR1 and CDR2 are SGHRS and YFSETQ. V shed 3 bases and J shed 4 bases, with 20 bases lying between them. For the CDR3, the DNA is TGCGCCAGCAGCTCCGGAGGGTCGGGAGTGGCTTACAATGAGCAGTTCTTC. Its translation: CASSSGGSGVAYNEQFF.

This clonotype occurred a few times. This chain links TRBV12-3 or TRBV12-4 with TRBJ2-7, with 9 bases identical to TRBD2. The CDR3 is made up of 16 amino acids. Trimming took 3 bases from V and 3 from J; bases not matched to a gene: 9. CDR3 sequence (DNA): TGTGCCAGCAGTTTTGGGCGGGAGGGCCCTCTCTACGAGCAGTACTTC. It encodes CASSFGREGPLYEQYF.

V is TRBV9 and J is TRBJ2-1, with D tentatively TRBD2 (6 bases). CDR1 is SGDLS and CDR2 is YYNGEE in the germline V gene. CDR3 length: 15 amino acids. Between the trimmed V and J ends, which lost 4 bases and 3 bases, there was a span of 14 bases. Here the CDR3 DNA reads TGTGCCAGCAGCCCCGGGACTTCCCTCTACAATGAGCAGTTCTTC. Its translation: CASSPGTSLYNEQFF.

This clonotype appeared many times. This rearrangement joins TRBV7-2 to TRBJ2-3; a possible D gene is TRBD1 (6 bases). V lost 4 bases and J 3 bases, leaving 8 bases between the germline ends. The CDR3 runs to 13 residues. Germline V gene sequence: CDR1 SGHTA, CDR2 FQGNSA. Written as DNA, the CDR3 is TGTGCCAGCAGCTGGGGGCTTACAGATACGCAGTATTTT. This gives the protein CASSWGLTDTQYF.

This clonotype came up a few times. In DNA, the CDR3 is TGCAGTGCTGGCGGGAGACTCAATCAGCCCCAGCATTTT. This encodes CSAGGRLNQPQHF. The chain employs TRBV20-1 and TRBJ1-5; D ambiguous. Trimming cost V 5 bases and J 3 bases, with 11 bases left between them. There are 13 residues in the CDR3. CDR1 DFQATT and CDR2 SNEGSKA come from the germline V gene (reference sequence).

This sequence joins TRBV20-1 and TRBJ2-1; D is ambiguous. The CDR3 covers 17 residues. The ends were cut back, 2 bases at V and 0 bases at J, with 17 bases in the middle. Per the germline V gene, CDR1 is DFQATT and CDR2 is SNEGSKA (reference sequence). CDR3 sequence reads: CSARLWTAFSSYNEQFF. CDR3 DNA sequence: TGCAGTGCTAGACTCTGGACCGCTTTTAGCTCCTACAATGAGCAGTTCTTC.

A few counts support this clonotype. The CDR3 protein is CASSLDWSSYEQYF. CDR3 DNA sequence: TGCGCCAGCAGCTTGGATTGGAGCTCCTACGAGCAGTACTTC. The chain has TRBV5-1 and TRBJ2-7; no firm D call. This CDR3 has 14 residues. Trimming pared 0 bases from V and 0 bases from J, leaving 7 bases between. Per the germline V gene, CDR1 is SGHRS and CDR2 is YFSETQ.

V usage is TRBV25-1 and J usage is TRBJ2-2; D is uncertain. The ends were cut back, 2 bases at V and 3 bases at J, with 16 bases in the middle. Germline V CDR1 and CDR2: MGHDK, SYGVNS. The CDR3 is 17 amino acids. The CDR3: CASSETRIAYDTGELFF. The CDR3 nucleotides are TGTGCCAGCAGTGAAACCAGGATCGCTTACGACACCGGGGAGCTGTTTTTT. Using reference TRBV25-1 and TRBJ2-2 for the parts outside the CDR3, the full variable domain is EADIYQTPRYLVIGTGKKITLECSQTMGHDKMYWYQQDPGMELHLIHYSYGVNSTEKGDLSSESTVSRIRTEHFPLTLESARPSHTSQYLCASSETRIAYDTGELFFGEGSRLTVL.

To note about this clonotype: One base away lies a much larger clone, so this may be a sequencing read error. CDR3: CSVALLGYEQYF. DNA of the CDR3: TGCAGCGTTGCTTTGCTAGGCTACGAGCAGTACTTC. J is TRBJ2-7 and V is TRBV29-1, with D unclear. Germline CDR1 is SQVTM and CDR2 is ANQGSEA. The CDR3 is 12 amino acids. The V end lost 4 bases, the J end lost 3 bases, and 10 bases lay between the germline ends.